A single T cell receptor beta chain is shown here with its context. What it binds is not known. Clones were read by immunoSEQ multiplex PCR, and TCRdb kept only the in-frame ones, dropping some. This sample has some 120,000 clones, with 90% found just once. The source of the sample is a study of T cell clones after liver transplantation. Study background: Third-party-reactive TCRbeta sequences from pre-transplant mixed lymphocyte reactions served as antigen-independent comparators. Timepoints were pre-transplant, pre-withdrawal, and after withdrawal was completed or failed.

Per the germline V gene, CDR1 is SGHRS and CDR2 is YFSETQ. V was clipped by 4 bases and J by 5 bases, with 3 bases between them. The CDR3 is made up of 11 amino acids. Findings and limits, study-wide: Donor-reactive sequences fell more than third party-reactive ones, suggesting partial deletion.

The starting material was CD4+ T cells from blood, obtained 12 months after liver transplant. The clonotype was recovered from a human patient who received a liver transplant. Some T cells may originate from the graft donor. The chain carries TRBV5-1 and TRBJ2-2; D not resolved. The CDR3 reads CASSETGELFF. The CDR3 bases are TGCGCCAGCAGCGAAACCGGGGAGCTGTTTTTT.